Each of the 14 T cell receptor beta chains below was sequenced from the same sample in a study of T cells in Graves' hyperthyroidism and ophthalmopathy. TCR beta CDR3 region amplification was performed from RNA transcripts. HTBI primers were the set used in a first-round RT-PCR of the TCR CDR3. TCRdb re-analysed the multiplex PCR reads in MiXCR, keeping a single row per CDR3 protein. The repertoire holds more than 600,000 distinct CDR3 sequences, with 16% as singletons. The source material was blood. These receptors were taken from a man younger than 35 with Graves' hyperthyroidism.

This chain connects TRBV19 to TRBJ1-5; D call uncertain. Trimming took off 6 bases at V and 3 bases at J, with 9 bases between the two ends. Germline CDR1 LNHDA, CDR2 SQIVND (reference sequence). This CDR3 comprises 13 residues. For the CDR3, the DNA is TGTGCCAGTAGACACAGAGACAATCAGCCCCAGCATTTT. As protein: CASRHRDNQPQHF.

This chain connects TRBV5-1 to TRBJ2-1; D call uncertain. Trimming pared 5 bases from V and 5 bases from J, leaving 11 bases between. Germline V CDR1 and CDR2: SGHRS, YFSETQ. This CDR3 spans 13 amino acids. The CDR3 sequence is CASRKGLNNEQFF. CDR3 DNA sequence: TGCGCCAGCAGAAAAGGGCTAAACAATGAGCAGTTCTTC.

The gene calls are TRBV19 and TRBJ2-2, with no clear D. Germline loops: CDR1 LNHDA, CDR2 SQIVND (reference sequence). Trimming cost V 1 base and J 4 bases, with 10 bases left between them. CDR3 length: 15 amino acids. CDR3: CASSIVRYITGELFF. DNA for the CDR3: TGTGCCAGTAGTATAGTGAGATATATCACCGGGGAGCTGTTTTTT.

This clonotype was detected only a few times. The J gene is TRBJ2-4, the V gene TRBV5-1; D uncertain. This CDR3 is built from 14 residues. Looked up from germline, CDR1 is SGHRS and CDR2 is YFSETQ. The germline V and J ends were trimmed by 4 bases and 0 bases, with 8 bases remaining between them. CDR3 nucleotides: TGCGCCAGCAGCAATTCTCTAGCCAAAAACATTCAGTACTTC. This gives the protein CASSNSLAKNIQYF.

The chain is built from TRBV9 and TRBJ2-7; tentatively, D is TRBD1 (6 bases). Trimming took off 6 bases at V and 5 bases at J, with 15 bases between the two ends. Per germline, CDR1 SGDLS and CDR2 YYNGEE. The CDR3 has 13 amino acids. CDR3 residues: CASNLEGVNEQYF. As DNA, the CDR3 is TGTGCCAGCAACCTCGAGGGGGTCAACGAGCAGTACTTC.

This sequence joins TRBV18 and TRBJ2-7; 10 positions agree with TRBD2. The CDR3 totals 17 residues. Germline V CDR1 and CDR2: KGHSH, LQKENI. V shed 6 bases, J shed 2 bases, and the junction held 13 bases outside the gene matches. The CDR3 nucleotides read TGTGCCAGCTCCCCTGCAGGGGTAGCGGGAGGAACCTACGAGCAGTACTTC. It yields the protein CASSPAGVAGGTYEQYF.

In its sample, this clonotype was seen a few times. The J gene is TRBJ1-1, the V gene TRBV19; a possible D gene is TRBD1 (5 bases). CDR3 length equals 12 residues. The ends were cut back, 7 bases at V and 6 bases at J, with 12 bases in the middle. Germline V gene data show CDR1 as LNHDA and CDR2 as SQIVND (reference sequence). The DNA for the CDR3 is TGTGCCAGTACTATCCGAGGGGCTGAAGCTTTCTTT. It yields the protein CASTIRGAEAFF.

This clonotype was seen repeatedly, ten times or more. CDR3 amino acids: CAISESQSNAEAFF. DNA for the CDR3: TGTGCCATCAGTGAGTCGCAGTCAAACGCTGAAGCTTTCTTT. The genes are TRBV10-3 and TRBJ1-1, with D unclear. Germline assignment: CDR1 ENHRY and CDR2 SYGVKD. This CDR3 contains 14 residues. V was pared by 0 bases and J by 6 bases, with 11 bases between.

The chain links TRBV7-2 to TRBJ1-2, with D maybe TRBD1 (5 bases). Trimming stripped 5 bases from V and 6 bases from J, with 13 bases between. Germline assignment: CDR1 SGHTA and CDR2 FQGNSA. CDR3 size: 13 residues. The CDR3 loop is CASSIRVIDGYTF. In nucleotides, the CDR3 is TGTGCCAGCAGCATCAGGGTAATCGATGGCTACACCTTC. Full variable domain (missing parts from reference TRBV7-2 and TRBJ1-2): GAGVSQSPSNKVTEKGKDVELRCDPISGHTALYWYRQSLGQGLEFLIYFQGNSAPDKSGLPSDRFSAERTGGSVSTLTIQRTQQEDSAVYLCASSIRVIDGYTFGSGTRLTVV.

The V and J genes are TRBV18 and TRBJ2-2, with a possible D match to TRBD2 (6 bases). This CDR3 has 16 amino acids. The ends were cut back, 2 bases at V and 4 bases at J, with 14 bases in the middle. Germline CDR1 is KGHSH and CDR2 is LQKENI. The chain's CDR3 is CASSPTAGGTTGELFF. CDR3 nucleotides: TGTGCCAGCTCACCAACAGCGGGCGGGACCACCGGGGAGCTGTTTTTT.

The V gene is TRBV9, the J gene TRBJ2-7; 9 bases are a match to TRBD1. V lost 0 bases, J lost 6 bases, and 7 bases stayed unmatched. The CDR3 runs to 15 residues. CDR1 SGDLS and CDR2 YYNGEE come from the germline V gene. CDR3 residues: CASSVGGTGMAEQYF. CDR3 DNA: TGTGCCAGCAGCGTAGGCGGGACAGGGATGGCCGAGCAGTACTTC.

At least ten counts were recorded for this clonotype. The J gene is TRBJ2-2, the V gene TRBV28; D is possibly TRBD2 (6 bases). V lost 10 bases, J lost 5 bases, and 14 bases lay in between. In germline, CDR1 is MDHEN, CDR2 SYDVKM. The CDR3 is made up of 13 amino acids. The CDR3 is CANSEGRTGELFF. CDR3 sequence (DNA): TGTGCCAATTCGGAGGGCCGAACCGGGGAGCTGTTTTTT.

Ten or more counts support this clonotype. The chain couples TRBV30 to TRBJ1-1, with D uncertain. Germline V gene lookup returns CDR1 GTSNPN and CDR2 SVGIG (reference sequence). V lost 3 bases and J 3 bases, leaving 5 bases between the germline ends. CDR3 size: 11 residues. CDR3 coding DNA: TGTGCCTGGAGCATGTACACTGAAGCTTTCTTT. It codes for CAWSMYTEAFF.

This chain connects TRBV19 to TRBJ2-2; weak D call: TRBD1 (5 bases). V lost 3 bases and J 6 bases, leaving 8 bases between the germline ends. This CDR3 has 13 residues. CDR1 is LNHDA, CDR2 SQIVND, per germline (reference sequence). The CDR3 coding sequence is TGTGCCAGTAGTATGAGACAGCCCGGGGAGCTGTTTTTT. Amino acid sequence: CASSMRQPGELFF.